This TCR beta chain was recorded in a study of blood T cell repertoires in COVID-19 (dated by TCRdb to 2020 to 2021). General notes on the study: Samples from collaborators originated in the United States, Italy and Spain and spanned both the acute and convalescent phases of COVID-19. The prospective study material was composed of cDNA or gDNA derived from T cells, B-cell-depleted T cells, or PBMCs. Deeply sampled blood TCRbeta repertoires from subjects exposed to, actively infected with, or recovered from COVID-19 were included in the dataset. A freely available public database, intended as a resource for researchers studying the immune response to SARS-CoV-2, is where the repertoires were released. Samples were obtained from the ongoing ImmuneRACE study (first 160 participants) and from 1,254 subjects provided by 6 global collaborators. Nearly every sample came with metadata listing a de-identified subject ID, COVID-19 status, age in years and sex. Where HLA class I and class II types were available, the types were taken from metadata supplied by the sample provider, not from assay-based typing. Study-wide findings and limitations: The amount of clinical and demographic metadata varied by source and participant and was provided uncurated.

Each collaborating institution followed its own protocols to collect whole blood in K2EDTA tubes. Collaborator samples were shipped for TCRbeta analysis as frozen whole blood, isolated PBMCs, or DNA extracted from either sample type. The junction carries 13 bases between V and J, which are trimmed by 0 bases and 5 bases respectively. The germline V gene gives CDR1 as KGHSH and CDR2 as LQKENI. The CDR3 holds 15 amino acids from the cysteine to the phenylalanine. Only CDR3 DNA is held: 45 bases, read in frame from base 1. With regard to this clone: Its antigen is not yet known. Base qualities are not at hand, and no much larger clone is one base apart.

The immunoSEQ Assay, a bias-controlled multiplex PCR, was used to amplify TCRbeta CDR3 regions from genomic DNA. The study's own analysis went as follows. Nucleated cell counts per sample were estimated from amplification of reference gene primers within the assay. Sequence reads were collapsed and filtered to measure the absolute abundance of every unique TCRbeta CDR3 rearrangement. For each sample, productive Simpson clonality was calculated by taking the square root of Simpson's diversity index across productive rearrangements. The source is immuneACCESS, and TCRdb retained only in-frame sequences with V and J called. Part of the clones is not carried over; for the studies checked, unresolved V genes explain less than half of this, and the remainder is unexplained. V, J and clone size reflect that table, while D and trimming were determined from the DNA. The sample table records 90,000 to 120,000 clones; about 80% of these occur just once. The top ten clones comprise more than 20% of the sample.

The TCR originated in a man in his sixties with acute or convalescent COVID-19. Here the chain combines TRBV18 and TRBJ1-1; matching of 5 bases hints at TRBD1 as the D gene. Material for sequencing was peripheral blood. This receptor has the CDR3 CASSPPAGRVTEAFF. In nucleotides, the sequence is TGTGCCAGCTCACCACCGGCAGGGAGGGTTACTGAAGCTTTCTTT.